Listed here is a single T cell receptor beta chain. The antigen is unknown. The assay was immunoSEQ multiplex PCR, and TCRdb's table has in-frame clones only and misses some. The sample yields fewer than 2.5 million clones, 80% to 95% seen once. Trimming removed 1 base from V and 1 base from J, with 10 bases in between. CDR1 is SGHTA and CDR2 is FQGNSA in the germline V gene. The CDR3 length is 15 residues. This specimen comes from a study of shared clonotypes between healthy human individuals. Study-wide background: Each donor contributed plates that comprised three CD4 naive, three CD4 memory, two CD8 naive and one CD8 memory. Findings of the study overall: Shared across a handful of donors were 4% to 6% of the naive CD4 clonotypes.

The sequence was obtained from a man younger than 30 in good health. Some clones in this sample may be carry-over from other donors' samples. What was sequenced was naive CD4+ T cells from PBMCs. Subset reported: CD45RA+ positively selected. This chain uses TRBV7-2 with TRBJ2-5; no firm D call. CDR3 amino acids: CASSLGAGFQETQYF. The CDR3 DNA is TGTGCCAGCAGCTTAGGGGCAGGCTTCCAAGAGACCCAGTACTTC. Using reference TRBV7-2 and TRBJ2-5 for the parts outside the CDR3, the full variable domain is GAGVSQSPSNKVTEKGKDVELRCDPISGHTALYWYRQSLGQGLEFLIYFQGNSAPDKSGLPSDRFSAERTGGSVSTLTIQRTQQEDSAVYLCASSLGAGFQETQYFGPGTRLLVL.